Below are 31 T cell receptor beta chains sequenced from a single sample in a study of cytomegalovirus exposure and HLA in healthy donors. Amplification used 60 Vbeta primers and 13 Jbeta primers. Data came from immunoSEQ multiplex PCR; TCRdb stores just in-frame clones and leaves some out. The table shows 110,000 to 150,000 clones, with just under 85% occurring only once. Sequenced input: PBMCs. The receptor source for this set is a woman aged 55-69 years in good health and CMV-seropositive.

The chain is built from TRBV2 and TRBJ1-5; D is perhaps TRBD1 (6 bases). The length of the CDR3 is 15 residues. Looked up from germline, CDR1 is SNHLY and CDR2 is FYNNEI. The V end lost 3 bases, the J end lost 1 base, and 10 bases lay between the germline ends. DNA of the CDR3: TGTGCCAGCAGTGAGGGGACATCCAGCAATCAGCCCCAGCATTTT. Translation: CASSEGTSSNQPQHF. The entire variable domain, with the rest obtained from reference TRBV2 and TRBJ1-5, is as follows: EPEVTQTPSHQVTQMGQEVILRCVPISNHLYFYWYRQILGQKVEFLVSFYNNEISEKSEIFDDQFSVERPDGSNFTLKIRSTKLEDSAMYFCASSEGTSSNQPQHFGDGTRLSIL.

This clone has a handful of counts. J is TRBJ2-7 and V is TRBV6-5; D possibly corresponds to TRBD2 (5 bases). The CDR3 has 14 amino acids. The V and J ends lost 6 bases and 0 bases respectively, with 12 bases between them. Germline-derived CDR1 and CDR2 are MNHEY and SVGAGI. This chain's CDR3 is CASSMDTSSYEQYF. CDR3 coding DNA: TGTGCCAGCAGCATGGATACTAGCTCCTACGAGCAGTACTTC.

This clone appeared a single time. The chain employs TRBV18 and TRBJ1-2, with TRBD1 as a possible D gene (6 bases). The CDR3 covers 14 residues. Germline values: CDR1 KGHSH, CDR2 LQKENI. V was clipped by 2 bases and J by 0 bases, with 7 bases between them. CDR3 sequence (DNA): TGTGCCAGCTCACCAGGACAGACTAACTATGGCTACACCTTC. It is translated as CASSPGQTNYGYTF.

CDR3 sequence reads: CASTEGAEEQYF. The CDR3, as DNA: TGTGCCAGCACGGAGGGGGCGGAAGAGCAGTACTTC. This chain joins TRBV6-6 and TRBJ2-7, with D possibly TRBD1 on 7 matching bases. CDR3 length: 12 residues. V lost 7 bases, J lost 7 bases, and 14 bases lay in between. CDR1 and CDR2 from the germline V gene are MNHNY and SVGAGI (reference sequence).

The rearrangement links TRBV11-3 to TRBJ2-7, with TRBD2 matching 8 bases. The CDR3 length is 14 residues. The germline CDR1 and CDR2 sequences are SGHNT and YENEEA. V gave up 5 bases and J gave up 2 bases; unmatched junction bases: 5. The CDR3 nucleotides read TGTGCCAGCAGCAAGGGACTAGGGGCCTACGAGCAGTACTTC. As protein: CASSKGLGAYEQYF.

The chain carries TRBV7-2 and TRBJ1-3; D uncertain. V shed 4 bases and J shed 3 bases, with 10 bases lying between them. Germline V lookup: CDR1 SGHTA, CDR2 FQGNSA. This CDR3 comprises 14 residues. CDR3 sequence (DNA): TGTGCCAGCAGCTACGAGGGTCGTGGAAACACCATATATTTT. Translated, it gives CASSYEGRGNTIYF.

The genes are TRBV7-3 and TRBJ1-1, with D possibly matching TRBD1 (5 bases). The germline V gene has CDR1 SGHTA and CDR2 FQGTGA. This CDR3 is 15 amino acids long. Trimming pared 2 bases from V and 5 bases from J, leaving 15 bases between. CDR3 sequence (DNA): TGTGCCAGCAGCTTATATGGGGGGGGTTCGACTGAAGCTTTCTTT. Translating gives CASSLYGGGSTEAFF. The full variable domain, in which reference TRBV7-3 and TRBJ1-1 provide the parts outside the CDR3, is GAGVSQTPSNKVTEKGKYVELRCDPISGHTALYWYRQSLGQGPEFLIYFQGTGAADDSGLPNDRFFAVRPEGSVSTLKIQRTERGDSAVYLCASSLYGGGSTEAFFGQGTRLTVV.

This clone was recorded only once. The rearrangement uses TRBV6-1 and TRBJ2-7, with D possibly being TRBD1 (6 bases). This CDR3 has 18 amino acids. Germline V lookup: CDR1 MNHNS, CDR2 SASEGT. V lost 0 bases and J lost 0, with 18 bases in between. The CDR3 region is CASSEAASTGAASYEQYF. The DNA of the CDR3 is TGTGCCAGCAGTGAAGCGGCCTCGACAGGCGCCGCCTCCTACGAGCAGTACTTC.

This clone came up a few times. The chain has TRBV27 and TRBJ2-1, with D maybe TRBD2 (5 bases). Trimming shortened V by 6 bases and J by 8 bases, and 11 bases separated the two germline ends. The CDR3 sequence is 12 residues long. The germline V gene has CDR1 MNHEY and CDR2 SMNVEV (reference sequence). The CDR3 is CASRGGGDEQFF. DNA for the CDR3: TGTGCCAGCAGGGGTGGAGGCGATGAGCAGTTCTTC.

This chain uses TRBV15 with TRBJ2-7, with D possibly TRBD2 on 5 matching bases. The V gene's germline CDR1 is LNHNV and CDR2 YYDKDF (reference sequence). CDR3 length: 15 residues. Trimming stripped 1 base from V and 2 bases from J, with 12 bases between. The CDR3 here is CATSRVPGSPYEQYF. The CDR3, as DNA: TGTGCCACCAGCAGAGTCCCGGGGTCTCCCTACGAGCAGTACTTC.

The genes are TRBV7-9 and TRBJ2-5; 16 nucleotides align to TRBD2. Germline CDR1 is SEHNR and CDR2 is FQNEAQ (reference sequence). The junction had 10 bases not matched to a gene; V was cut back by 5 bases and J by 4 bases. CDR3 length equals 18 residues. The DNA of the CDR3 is TGTGCCAGCAGCCCGTGGGGACTAGCGGGAGGGGAGGGAGAGACCCAGTACTTC. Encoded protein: CASSPWGLAGGEGETQYF.

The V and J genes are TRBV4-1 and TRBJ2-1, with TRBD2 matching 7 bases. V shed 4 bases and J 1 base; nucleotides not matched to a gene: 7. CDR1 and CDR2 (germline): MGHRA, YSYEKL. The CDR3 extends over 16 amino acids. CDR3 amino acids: CASSPMGGSSYNEQFF. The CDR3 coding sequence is TGCGCCAGCAGCCCCATGGGCGGGAGTTCCTACAATGAGCAGTTCTTC.

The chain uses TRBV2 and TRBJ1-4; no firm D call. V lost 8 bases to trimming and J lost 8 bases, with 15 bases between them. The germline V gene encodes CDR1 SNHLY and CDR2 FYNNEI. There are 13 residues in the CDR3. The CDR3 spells CASPRLGLEKLFF. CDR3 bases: TGTGCCAGCCCCAGGCTTGGACTGGAAAAACTGTTTTTT. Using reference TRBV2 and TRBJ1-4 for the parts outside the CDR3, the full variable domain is EPEVTQTPSHQVTQMGQEVILRCVPISNHLYFYWYRQILGQKVEFLVSFYNNEISEKSEIFDDQFSVERPDGSNFTLKIRSTKLEDSAMYFCASPRLGLEKLFFGSGTQLSVL.

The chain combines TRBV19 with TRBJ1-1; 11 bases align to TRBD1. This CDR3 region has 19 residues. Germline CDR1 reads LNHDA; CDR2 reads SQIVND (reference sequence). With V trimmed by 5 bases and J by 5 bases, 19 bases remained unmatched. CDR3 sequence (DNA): TGTGCCAGTAGTCCCCTCTCCCCGGGACCGGACAGGGGGCTAACTGAAGCTTTCTTT. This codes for CASSPLSPGPDRGLTEAFF.

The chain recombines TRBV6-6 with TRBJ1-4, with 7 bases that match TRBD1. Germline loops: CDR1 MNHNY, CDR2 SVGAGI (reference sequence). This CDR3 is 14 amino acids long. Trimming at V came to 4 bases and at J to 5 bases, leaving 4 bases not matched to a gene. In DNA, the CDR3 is TGTGCCAGCAGTTTACAGGGGTTCAATGAAAAACTGTTTTTT. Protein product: CASSLQGFNEKLFF.

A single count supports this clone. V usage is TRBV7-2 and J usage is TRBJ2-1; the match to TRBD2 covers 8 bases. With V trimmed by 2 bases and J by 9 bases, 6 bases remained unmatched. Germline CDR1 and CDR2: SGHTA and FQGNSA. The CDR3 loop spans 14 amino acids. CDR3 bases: TGTGCCAGCAGCTTACAGCGGGAGATCAGTGAGCAGTTCTTC. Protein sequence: CASSLQREISEQFF.

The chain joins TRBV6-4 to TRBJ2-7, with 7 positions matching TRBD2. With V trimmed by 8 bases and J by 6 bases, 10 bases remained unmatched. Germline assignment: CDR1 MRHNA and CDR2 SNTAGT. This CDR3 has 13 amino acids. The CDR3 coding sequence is TGTGCCAGCTCTGGACTAGGACGGTTCGAGCAGTACTTC. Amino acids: CASSGLGRFEQYF.

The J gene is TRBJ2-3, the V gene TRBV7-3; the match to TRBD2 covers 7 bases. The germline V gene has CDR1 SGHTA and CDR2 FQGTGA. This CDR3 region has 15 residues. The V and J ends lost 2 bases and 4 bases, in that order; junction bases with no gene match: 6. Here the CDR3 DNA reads TGTGCCAGCAGCTTATCTCCGGGGGGTGCAGATACGCAGTATTTT. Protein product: CASSLSPGGADTQYF. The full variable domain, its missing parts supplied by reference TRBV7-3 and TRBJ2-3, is GAGVSQTPSNKVTEKGKYVELRCDPISGHTALYWYRQSLGQGPEFLIYFQGTGAADDSGLPNDRFFAVRPEGSVSTLKIQRTERGDSAVYLCASSLSPGGADTQYFGPGTRLTVL.

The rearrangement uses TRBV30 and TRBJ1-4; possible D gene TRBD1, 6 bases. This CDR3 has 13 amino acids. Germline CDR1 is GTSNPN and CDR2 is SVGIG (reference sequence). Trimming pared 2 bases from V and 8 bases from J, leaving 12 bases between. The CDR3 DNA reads TGTGCCTGGAGTCAAAACAGGGACGAAAAACTGTTTTTT. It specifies CAWSQNRDEKLFF. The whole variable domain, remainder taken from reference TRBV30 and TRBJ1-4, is SQTIHQWPATLVQPVGSPLSLECTVEGTSNPNLYWYRQAAGRGLQLLFYSVGIGQISSEVPQNLSASRPQDRQFILSSKKLLLSDSGFYLCAWSQNRDEKLFFGSGTQLSVL.

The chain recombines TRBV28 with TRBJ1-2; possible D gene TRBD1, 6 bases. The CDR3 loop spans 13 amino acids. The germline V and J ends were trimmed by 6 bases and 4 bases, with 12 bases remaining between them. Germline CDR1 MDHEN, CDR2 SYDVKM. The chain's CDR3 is CASRRGSIYGYTF. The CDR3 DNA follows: TGTGCCAGCAGGAGGGGGTCTATCTATGGCTACACCTTC.

The DNA for the CDR3 is TGTGCCAGCTCACCATACACAGATACGCAGTATTTT. It encodes CASSPYTDTQYF. This rearrangement joins TRBV18 to TRBJ2-3; D gene ambiguous. Germline V gives CDR1 KGHSH, CDR2 LQKENI. The CDR3 covers 12 residues. The V and J ends lost 2 bases and 2 bases respectively, with 2 bases between them.

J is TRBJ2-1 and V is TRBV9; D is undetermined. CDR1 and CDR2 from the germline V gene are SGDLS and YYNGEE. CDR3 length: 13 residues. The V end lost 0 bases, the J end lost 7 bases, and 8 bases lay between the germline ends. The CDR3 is CASSVAPGNEQFF. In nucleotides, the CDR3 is TGTGCCAGCAGCGTAGCTCCCGGGAATGAGCAGTTCTTC.

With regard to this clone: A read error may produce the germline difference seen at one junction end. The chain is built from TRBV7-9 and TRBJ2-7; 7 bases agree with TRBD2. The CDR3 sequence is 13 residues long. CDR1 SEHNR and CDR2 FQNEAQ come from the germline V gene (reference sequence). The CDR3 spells CASSVAGTYEQYF. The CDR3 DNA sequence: TGTGCCAGCAGCGTAGCGGGCACCTACGAGCAGTACTTC.

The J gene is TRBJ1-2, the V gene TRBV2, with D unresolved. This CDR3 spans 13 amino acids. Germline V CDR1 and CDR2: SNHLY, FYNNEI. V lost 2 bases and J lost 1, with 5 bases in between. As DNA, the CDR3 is TGTGCCAGCAGTGAATCCGGTAACTATGGCTACACCTTC. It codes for CASSESGNYGYTF.

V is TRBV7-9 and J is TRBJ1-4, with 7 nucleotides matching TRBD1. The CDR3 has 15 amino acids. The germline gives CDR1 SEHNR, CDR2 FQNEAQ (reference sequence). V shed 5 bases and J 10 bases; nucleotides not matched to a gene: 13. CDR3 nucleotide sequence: TGTGCCAGCAGCACCGAGACAGGGCGAGGGGGAAAACTGTTTTTT. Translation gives CASSTETGRGGKLFF.

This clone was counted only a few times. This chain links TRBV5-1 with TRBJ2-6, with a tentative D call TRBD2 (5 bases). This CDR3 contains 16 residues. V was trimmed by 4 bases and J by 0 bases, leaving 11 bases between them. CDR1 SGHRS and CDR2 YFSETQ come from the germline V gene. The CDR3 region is CASSVEGSSGANVLTF. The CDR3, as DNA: TGCGCCAGCAGCGTGGAAGGGAGCTCTGGGGCCAACGTCCTGACTTTC.

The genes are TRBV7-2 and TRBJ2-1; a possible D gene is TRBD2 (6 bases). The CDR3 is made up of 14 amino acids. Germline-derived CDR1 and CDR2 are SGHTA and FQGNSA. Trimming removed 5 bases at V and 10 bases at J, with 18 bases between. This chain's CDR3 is CASSLGTSTREQFF. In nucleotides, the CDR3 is TGTGCCAGCAGCCTCGGGACTTCCACCAGGGAGCAGTTCTTC.

CDR3 region: CASSDPAGPYQETQYF. The CDR3 DNA reads as TGTGCCAGCAGTGATCCGGCAGGGCCGTACCAAGAGACCCAGTACTTC. The V call is TRBV6-1, the J call TRBJ2-5; D might be TRBD1 (5 bases). This CDR3 is 16 amino acids long. Germline V gene data show CDR1 as MNHNS and CDR2 as SASEGT. Trimming cost V 3 bases and J 0 bases, with 14 bases left between them.

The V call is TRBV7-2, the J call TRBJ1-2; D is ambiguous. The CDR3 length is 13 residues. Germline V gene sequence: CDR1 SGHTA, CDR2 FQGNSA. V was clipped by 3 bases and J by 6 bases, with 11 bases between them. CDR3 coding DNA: TGTGCCAGCAGCTTCACGTTGGGCCATGGCTACACCTTC. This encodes CASSFTLGHGYTF.

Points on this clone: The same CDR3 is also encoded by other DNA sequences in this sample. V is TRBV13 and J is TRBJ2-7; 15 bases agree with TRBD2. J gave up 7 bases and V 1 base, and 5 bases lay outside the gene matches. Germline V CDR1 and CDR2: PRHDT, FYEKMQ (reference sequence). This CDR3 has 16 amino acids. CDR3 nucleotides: TGTGCCAGCAGCTTAGTAGCGGGACTAGCGGGAGGTGAGCAGTACTTC. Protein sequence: CASSLVAGLAGGEQYF.

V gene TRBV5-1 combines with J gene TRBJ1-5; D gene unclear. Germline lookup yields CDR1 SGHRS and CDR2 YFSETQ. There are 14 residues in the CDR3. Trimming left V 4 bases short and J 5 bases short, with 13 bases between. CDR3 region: CASSPGSWDQPQHF. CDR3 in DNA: TGCGCCAGCAGCCCGGGATCCTGGGATCAGCCCCAGCATTTT. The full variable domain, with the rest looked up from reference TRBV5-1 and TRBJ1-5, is KAGVTQTPRYLIKTRGQQVTLSCSPISGHRSVSWYQQTPGQGLQFLFEYFSETQRNKGNFPGRFSGRQFSNSRSEMNVSTLELGDSALYLCASSPGSWDQPQHFGDGTRLSIL.